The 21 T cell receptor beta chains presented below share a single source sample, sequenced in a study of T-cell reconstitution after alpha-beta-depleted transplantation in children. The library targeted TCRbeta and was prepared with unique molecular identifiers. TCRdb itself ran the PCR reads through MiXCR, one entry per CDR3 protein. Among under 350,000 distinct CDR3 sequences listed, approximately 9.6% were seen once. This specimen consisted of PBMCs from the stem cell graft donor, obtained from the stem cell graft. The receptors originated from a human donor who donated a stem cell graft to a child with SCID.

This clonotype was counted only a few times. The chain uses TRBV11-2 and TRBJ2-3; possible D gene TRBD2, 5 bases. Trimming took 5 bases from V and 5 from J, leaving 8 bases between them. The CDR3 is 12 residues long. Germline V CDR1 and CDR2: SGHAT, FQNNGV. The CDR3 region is CASSPGLDTQYF. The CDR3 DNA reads TGTGCCAGCAGCCCCGGACTAGATACGCAGTATTTT.

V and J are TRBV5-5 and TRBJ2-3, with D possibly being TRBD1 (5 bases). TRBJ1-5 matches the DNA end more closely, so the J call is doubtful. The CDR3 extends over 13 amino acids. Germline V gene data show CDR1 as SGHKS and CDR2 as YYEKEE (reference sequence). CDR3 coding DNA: TGTGCCAGCAGCTCCACAGGAGCAGATACGCAGCATTTT. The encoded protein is CASSSTGADTQHF.

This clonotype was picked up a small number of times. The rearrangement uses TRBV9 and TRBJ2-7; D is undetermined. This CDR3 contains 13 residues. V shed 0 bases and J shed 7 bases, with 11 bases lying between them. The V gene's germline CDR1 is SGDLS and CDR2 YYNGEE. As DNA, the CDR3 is TGTGCCAGCAGCGTAGCTATGGCTGGGGAGCAGTACTTC. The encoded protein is CASSVAMAGEQYF. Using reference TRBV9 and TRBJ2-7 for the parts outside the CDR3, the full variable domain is DSGVTQTPKHLITATGQRVTLRCSPRSGDLSVYWYQQSLDQGLQFLIQYYNGEERAKGNILERFSAQQFPDLHSELNLSSLELGDSALYFCASSVAMAGEQYFGPGTRLTVT.

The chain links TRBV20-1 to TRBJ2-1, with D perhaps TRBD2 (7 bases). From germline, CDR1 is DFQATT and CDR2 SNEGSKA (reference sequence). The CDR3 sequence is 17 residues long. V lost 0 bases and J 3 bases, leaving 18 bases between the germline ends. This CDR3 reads CSARDFGSGGSYNEQFF. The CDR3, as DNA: TGCAGTGCTAGAGATTTTGGGTCGGGGGGCAGCTACAATGAGCAGTTCTTC.

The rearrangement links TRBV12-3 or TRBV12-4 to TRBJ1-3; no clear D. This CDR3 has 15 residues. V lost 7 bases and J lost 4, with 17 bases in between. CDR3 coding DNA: TGTGCCAGCACAAAACGTCCAGGAACGGGAAACACCATATATTTT. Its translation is CASTKRPGTGNTIYF.

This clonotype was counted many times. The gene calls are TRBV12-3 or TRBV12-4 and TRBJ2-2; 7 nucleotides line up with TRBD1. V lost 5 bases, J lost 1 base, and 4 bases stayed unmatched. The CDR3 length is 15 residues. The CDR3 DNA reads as TGTGCCAGCAGTCCCCGGACAGGGAACACCGGGGAGCTGTTTTTT. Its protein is CASSPRTGNTGELFF.

The CDR3 DNA reads as TGTGCCAGCAGTTTCCACGACGGACTCTTCACCGGGGAGCTGTTTTTT. This gives the protein CASSFHDGLFTGELFF. This chain joins TRBV27 and TRBJ2-2, with a weak D call TRBD2 (5 bases). Germline loops: CDR1 MNHEY, CDR2 SMNVEV (reference sequence). Trimming stripped 3 bases from V and 4 bases from J, with 15 bases between. The CDR3 is 16 residues long.

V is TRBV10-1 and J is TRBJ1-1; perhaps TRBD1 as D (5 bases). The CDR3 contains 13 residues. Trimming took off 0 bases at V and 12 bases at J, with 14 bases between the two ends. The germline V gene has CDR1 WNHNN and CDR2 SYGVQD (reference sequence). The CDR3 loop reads CASSESIPGRTFF. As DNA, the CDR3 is TGCGCCAGCAGTGAGTCGATTCCAGGGCGGACTTTCTTT.

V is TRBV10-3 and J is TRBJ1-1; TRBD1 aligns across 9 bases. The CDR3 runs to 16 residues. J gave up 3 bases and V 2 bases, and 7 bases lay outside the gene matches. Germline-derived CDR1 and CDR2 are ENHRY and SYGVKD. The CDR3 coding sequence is TGTGCCATCAGTGAGGTGTCCGGGACAGGGTACACTGAAGCTTTCTTT. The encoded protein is CAISEVSGTGYTEAFF.

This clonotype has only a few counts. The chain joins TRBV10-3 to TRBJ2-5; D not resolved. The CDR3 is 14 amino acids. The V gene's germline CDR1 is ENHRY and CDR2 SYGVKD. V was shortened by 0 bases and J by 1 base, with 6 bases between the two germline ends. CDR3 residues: CAISESGSQETQYF. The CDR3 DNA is TGTGCCATCAGTGAGTCGGGCTCCCAAGAGACCCAGTACTTC.

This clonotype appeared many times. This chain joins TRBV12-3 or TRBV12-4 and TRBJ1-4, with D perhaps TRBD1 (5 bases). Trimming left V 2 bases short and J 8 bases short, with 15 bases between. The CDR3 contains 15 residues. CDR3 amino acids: CASSLYRGEVEKLFF. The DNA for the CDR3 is TGTGCCAGCAGTTTATATCGAGGGGAGGTCGAAAAACTGTTTTTT.

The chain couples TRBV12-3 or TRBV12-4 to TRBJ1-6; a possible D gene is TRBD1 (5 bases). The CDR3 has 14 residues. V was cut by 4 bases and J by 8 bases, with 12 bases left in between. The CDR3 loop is CASSSGGMDSPLHF. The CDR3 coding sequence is TGTGCCAGCAGTTCCGGGGGAATGGATTCACCCCTCCACTTT.

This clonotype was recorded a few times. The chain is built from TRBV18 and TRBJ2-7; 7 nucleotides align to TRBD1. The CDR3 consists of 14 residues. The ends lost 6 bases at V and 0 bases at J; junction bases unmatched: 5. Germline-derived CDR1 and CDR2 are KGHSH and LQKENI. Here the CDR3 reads CASSRDSLSYEQYF. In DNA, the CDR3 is TGTGCCAGCTCCCGGGACAGCCTCTCCTACGAGCAGTACTTC.

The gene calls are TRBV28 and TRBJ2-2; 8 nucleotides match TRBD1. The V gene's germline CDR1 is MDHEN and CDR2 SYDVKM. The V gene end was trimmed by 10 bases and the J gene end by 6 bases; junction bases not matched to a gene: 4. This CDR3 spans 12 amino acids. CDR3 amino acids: CATLRGPGELFF. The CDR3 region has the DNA TGTGCCACTCTCAGGGGGCCCGGGGAGCTGTTTTTT.

This CDR3 reads CAIRGQESPGANVLTF. The CDR3 DNA sequence: TGTGCCATCAGGGGACAGGAGTCCCCTGGGGCCAACGTCCTGACTTTC. The chain couples TRBV10-3 to TRBJ2-6; 8 nucleotides agree with TRBD1. The germline V gene encodes CDR1 ENHRY and CDR2 SYGVKD. The CDR3 contains 16 residues. V lost 6 bases to trimming and J lost 2 bases; unmatched junction nucleotides: 6.

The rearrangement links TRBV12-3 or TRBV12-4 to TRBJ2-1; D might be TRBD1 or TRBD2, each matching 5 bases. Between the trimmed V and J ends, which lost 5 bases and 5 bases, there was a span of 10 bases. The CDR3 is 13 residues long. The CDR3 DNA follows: TGTGCCAGCAGTATCGGGACCCACAATGAGCAGTTCTTC. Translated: CASSIGTHNEQFF.

CDR3 protein: CSASPTGTGGNTIYF. CDR3 sequence (DNA): TGCAGTGCTAGTCCCACCGGGACAGGGGGAAACACCATATATTTT. The rearrangement joins TRBV20-1 to TRBJ1-3; TRBD1 matches 9 bases. This CDR3 comprises 15 residues. Germline CDR1 DFQATT, CDR2 SNEGSKA (reference sequence). V was pared by 3 bases and J by 4 bases, with 7 bases of the junction left unmatched.

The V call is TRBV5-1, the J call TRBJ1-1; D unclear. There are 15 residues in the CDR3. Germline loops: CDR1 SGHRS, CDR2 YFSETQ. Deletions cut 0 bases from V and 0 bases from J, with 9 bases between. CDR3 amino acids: CASSLERSMNTEAFF. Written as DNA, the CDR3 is TGCGCCAGCAGCTTGGAAAGGTCGATGAACACTGAAGCTTTCTTT.

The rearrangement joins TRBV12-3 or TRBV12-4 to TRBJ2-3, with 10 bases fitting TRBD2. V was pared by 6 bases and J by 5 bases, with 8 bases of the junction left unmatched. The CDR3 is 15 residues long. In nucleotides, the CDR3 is TGTGCCAGCAGACCAAGCGGGGGGGCGAAAGATACGCAGTATTTT. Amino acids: CASRPSGGAKDTQYF.

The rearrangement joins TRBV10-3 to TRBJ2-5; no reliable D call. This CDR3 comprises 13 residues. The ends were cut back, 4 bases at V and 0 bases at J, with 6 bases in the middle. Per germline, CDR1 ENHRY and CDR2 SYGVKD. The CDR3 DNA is TGTGCCATCAGTGGATTATACCAAGAGACCCAGTACTTC. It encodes CAISGLYQETQYF.

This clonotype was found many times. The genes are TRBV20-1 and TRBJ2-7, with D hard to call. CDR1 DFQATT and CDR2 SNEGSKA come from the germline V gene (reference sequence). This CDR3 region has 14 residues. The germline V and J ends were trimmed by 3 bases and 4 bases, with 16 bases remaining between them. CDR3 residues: CSASPLSIGYEQYF. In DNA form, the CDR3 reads TGCAGTGCTAGCCCTTTATCCATAGGGTACGAGCAGTACTTC.